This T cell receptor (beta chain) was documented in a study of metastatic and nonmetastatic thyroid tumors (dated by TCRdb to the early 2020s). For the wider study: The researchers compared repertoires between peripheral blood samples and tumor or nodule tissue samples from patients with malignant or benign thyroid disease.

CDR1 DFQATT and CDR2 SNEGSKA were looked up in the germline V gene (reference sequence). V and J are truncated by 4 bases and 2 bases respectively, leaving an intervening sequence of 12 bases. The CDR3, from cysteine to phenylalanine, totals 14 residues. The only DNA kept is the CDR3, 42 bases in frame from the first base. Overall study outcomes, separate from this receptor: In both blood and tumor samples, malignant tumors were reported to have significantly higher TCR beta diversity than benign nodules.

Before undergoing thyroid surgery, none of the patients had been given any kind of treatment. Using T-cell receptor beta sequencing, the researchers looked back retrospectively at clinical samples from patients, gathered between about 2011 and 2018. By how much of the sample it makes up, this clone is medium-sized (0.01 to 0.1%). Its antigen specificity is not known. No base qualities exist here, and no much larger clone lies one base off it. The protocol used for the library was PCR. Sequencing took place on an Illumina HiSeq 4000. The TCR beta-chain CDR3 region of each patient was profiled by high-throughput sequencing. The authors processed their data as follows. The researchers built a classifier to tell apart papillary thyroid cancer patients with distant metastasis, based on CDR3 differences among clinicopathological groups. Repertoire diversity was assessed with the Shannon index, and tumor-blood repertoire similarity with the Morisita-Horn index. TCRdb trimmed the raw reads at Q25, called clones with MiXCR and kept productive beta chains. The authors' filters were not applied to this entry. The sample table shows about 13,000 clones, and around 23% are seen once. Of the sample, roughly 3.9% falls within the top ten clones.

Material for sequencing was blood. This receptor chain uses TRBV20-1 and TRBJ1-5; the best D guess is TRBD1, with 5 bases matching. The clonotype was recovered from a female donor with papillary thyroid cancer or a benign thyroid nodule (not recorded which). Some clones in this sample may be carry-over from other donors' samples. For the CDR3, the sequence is CSATRGGGNQPQHF. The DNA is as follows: TGCAGTGCTACCCGCGGGGGAGGCAATCAGCCCCAGCATTTT.